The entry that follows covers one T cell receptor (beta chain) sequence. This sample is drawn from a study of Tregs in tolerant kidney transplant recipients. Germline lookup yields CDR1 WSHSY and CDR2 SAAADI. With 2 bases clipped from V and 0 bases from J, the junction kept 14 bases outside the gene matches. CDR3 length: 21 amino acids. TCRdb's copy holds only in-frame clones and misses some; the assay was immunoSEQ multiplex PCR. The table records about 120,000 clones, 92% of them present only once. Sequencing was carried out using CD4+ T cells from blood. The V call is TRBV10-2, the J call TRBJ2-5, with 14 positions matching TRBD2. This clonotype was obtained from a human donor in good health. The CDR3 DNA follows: TGCGCCAGCAGTGAGAGGCATGGGACTAGCGGGAGTGGGGGGTACCAAGAGACCCAGTACTTC. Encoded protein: CASSERHGTSGSGGYQETQYF.